This T cell receptor (beta chain) was documented in a study of response to subunit inactivated influenza vaccine (dated 2018 in TCRdb). A note on the overall study: Deep quantitative T cell receptor repertoire profiling was used in the study to track responses to a trivalent subunit inactivated influenza vaccine.

Taken from the germline V gene (reference sequence), the CDR1 and CDR2 loops are LGHDT and YNNKEL. Counted from cysteine to phenylalanine, this CDR3 has 13 amino acids. Only CDR3 DNA remains: 39 bases, in frame from the first base. A distance of 5 bases separates the germline ends of V and J, which lose 1 base and 4 bases respectively. On this clonotype: No antigen is known for it. Qualities for individual bases were not recorded, and no much larger clone is one base off.

The research as a whole found: The authors proposed that each seasonal influenza vaccination may bring in only a limited number of new T cells.

Library preparation used RT-PCR. Sequencing instrument: Illumina HiSeq 2500. The raw public data were reprocessed by TCRdb itself: fastp quality trimming at Q25, MiXCR clonotype calling, in-frame beta chains only. CDR3 protein duplicates are merged, each entry listing the most common genes and DNA. Recorded for this sample are about 540,000 distinct CDR3 sequences; around 21% of them occurred a single time. The ten biggest clones cover about 3% of the sample. These data were also reused for a study on T cells expressing NK-cell markers. That second publication adds: TCR beta cDNA libraries were prepared using 5'RACE template switching, which introduced a universal primer site and unique molecular identifiers. Three sorted T-cell subsets (CD3+CD56+NKG2C+, CD3+CD56+NKG2C- and CD3+CD56-NKG2C+) from roughly 8 donors had their TCR beta-chain repertoires profiled. Among the eight sequenced donors, only one was HCMV-seronegative, while the other seven were HCMV-seropositive. In several experiments an anti-gammadeltaTCR antibody was added to restrict sorting to alphabetaTCR-expressing T cells. In over five donors, the dominant CD3+CD56+NKG2C+ clonotypes were among the top 10 CD8+ clonotypes and accounted for about 1.0-7.5% of CD8+ T cells. Those dominant clonotypes were again the most abundant among CD3+CD56-NKG2C+ cells in a few donors, at about 25-65%. It remained unclear whether the expanded NKG2C-expressing T cell clones were specific for HCMV antigens. Randomly selected healthy volunteers, three men and five women, were used as the eight sequenced donors. A commercial ELISA kit detecting HCMV-specific IgG in serum was used to determine HCMV serostatus. Ficoll density gradient centrifugation was used to isolate peripheral blood mononuclear cells from blood. CD4+ and CD8+ T cells were isolated from PBMC by magnetic immunoseparation with Miltenyi isolation kits. cDNA synthesis was primed from the TCR beta constant segment and was followed by two successive PCR amplification steps. The libraries were sequenced on Illumina HiSeq 2000/2500, MiSeq or NextSeq, producing 2 x 150 bp reads. Reads were demultiplexed and grouped by UMI with MIGEC, and clonotypes were assembled and quantified with MiTCR. To exclude erroneous sequences, only TCR cDNA sequences supported by at least two reads were retained. Downstream repertoire analysis used the tcR package, and clonotypes were matched across fractions by CDR3 nucleotide sequence plus V segment. VDJmatch was used to annotate antigen specificity against VDJdb, with one amino acid substitution in CDR3 allowed.

The rearrangement joined TRBV3-1 to TRBJ1-3, with the identity of the D gene unclear. The receptor comes from a man in his fifties or sixties who received an inactivated influenza vaccine. Donor details come from another sample of the same person, matched by shared clones. The material sequenced was CD4+ T cells sorted from PBMCs, taken roughly 12 days after vaccination. The CDR3 protein: CASSQVAGNTIYF. The DNA reads TGTGCCAGCAGCCAAGTAGCCGGAAACACCATATATTTT.